One sample yielded the 3 T cell receptor beta chains listed below, sequenced in a study of T cells after yellow fever vaccination. From the 5' RACE reads, TCRdb called clonotypes with MiXCR, one entry per CDR3 protein. The sample includes hundreds of thousands of distinct CDR3 sequences, approximately 13% seen only once; the top ten take about 15%. This specimen consisted of PBMCs, obtained on the day of the yellow fever booster vaccination. These receptors originate from a man aged 25 to 40 who received the YFV17D yellow fever vaccine.

The V and J genes are TRBV15 and TRBJ1-1; tentatively, D is TRBD1 (5 bases). V lost 5 bases and J 3 bases, leaving 10 bases between the germline ends. CDR1 LNHNV and CDR2 YYDKDF come from the germline V gene (reference sequence). The CDR3 spans 13 residues. The CDR3 sequence is CATSSGYDTEAFF. CDR3 DNA: TGTGCCACCAGCTCAGGGTATGACACTGAAGCTTTCTTT.

The chain links TRBV9 to TRBJ2-5; D remains ambiguous. The ends were cut back, 4 bases at V and 2 bases at J, with 12 bases in the middle. The CDR3 has 14 amino acids. CDR1 and CDR2 from the germline V gene are SGDLS and YYNGEE. CDR3 DNA sequence: TGTGCCAGCAGCCCCTCGGACCAGCAAGAGACCCAGTACTTC. Translating it yields CASSPSDQQETQYF.

This chain joins TRBV7-2 and TRBJ2-3; 8 bases map to TRBD1. The V segment lost 3 bases and the J segment 5 bases; nucleotides outside the gene matches: 7. Germline V gene lookup returns CDR1 SGHTA and CDR2 FQGNSA. The CDR3 totals 15 residues. The DNA for the CDR3 is TGTGCCAGCAGCTTTCGACAGGGGATGGAAGATACGCAGTATTTT. This encodes CASSFRQGMEDTQYF.